The source of this T cell receptor beta chain is a study of T cells in localized non-small cell lung cancer. The germline CDR1 and CDR2 sequences are ENHRY and SYGVKD. The CDR3 spans 14 residues. V was shortened by 5 bases and J by 2 bases, with 10 bases between the two germline ends. Regarding this clone: The antigen remains undetermined.

Whole-study findings and limits: Heterogeneity stays possible, as sequencing covered only one tumor region. Adjacent lung held a median roughly 56 of the top 100 tumor clones. Uninvolved adjacent lung showed the highest T cell clonality, exceeding tumor.

Profiled with immunoSEQ multiplex PCR; TCRdb holds only in-frame clones, not every one. The table has 30,000 to 45,000 clones, about 83% seen once. The chain links TRBV10-3 to TRBJ1-5; D remains ambiguous. Sequenced material: peripheral blood, taken before any cancer treatment. The receptor comes from a woman between 35 and 70 years old with stage I lung adenocarcinoma. CDR3 coding DNA: TGTGCCATCAGTTCCGGGAAGGGCAATCAGCCCCAGCATTTT. It translates to CAISSGKGNQPQHF.